The 9 T cell receptor beta chains below were found in one sample sequenced in a study of T cell responses to AZD1222 COVID-19 vaccine. Profiled with immunoSEQ multiplex PCR; TCRdb holds only in-frame clones, not every one. The data show 95,000 to 150,000 clones, with roughly 92% seen just once and over 1.5% held by the top ten. Sequences were derived from peripheral blood, sampled on day 0 of AZD1222 vaccination. Source of these receptors: an adult in good health.

The genes are TRBV10-1 and TRBJ1-5; D unclear. There are 14 residues in the CDR3. V lost 8 bases, J lost 9 bases, and 20 bases lay in between. Germline-derived CDR1 and CDR2 are WNHNN and SYGVQD (reference sequence). Here the CDR3 DNA reads TGCGCCAGCTGGCCCCTACCGGAGATATGGCCCCAGCATTTT. Translated, it gives CASWPLPEIWPQHF.

V gene TRBV19 combines with J gene TRBJ1-5, with 7 positions matching TRBD1. Germline V lookup: CDR1 LNHDA, CDR2 SQIVND (reference sequence). This CDR3 region has 15 residues. V was pared by 7 bases and J by 5 bases, with 11 bases of the junction left unmatched. The CDR3 reads CASKPDRSEDQPQHF. For the CDR3, the DNA is TGTGCCAGTAAACCGGACAGGTCCGAGGATCAGCCCCAGCATTTT.

The chain is built from TRBV5-8 and TRBJ2-5; D is unresolved. V was trimmed by 3 bases and J by 0 bases, leaving 15 bases between them. From germline, CDR1 is SGHTS and CDR2 YDEGEE. This CDR3 is built from 16 residues. CDR3 sequence reads: CASSSDRSSYQETQYF. CDR3 nucleotides: TGTGCCAGCAGCTCAGACCGATCCTCGTACCAAGAGACCCAGTACTTC. The variable domain in full, completed from reference TRBV5-8 and TRBJ2-5, reads EAGVTQSPTHLIKTRGQQATLRCSPISGHTSVYWYQQALGLGLQFLLWYDEGEERNRGNFPPRFSGRQFPNYSSELNVNALELEDSALYLCASSSDRSSYQETQYFGPGTRLLVL.

This chain uses TRBV6-6 with TRBJ1-2; the D gene is possibly TRBD1 (5 bases). Germline values: CDR1 MNHNY, CDR2 SVGAGI (reference sequence). This CDR3 comprises 13 residues. Trimming took 2 bases from V and 4 from J, leaving 8 bases between them. Written as DNA, the CDR3 is TGTGCCAGCAGTTACCTCCAGGGCTATGGCTACACCTTC. As protein: CASSYLQGYGYTF.

The genes are TRBV30 and TRBJ2-3; perhaps TRBD2 as D (7 bases). Germline V gives CDR1 GTSNPN, CDR2 SVGIG (reference sequence). The length of the CDR3 is 17 residues. Trimming removed 0 bases from V and 0 bases from J, with 16 bases in between. The CDR3 nucleotides are TGTGCCTGGAGTGTAGGGGGGGGCTTCACTAGCACAGATACGCAGTATTTT. Protein: CAWSVGGGFTSTDTQYF. The full variable domain, its missing parts supplied by reference TRBV30 and TRBJ2-3, is SQTIHQWPATLVQPVGSPLSLECTVEGTSNPNLYWYRQAAGRGLQLLFYSVGIGQISSEVPQNLSASRPQDRQFILSSKKLLLSDSGFYLCAWSVGGGFTSTDTQYFGPGTRLTVL.

The chain has TRBV18 and TRBJ2-2, with D uncertain. Trimming removed 2 bases at V and 1 base at J, with 8 bases between. This CDR3 spans 15 amino acids. CDR1 is KGHSH, CDR2 LQKENI, per germline. The CDR3 is CASSPTQLNTGELFF. For the CDR3, the DNA is TGTGCCAGCTCACCAACCCAACTGAACACCGGGGAGCTGTTTTTT.

This chain links TRBV24-1 with TRBJ2-3, with D perhaps matching TRBD1 (6 bases). This CDR3 has 15 residues. With 4 bases removed from V and 1 base from J, the gap between germline ends came to 11 bases. Germline V gene sequence: CDR1 KGHDR, CDR2 SFDVKD. CDR3 in amino acids: CATSDSGTRTDTQYF. CDR3 bases: TGTGCCACCAGTGACTCCGGGACACGCACAGATACGCAGTATTTT.

This sequence joins TRBV7-2 and TRBJ2-3, with TRBD1 identical over 10 bases. This CDR3 has 15 residues. Germline CDR1 SGHTA, CDR2 FQGNSA. J gave up 6 bases and V 1 base, and 4 bases lay outside the gene matches. The CDR3 bases are TGTGCCAGCAGCTTAGGACAGGGGGCCGGTGATACGCAGTATTTT. Translated, it gives CASSLGQGAGDTQYF.

The chain carries TRBV18 and TRBJ2-5; no clear D gene. This CDR3 region has 14 residues. Germline V gene lookup returns CDR1 KGHSH and CDR2 LQKENI. The germline V and J ends were trimmed by 2 bases and 3 bases, with 10 bases remaining between them. The CDR3 DNA sequence: TGTGCCAGCTCACCAGGCATGGGAAAAGAGACCCAGTACTTC. Translation gives CASSPGMGKETQYF. Using reference TRBV18 and TRBJ2-5 for the parts outside the CDR3, the full variable domain is NAGVMQNPRHLVRRRGQEARLRCSPMKGHSHVYWYRQLPEEGLKFMVYLQKENIIDESGMPKERFSAEFPKEGPSILRIQQVVRGDSAAYFCASSPGMGKETQYFGPGTRLLVL.